This entry lists 15 T cell receptor beta chains sequenced from one sample in a study of memory CD4+ T cells and cytomegalovirus serostatus. Single viable CD3+CD4+CD8-CD45RO+ cells were sorted as the memory CD4+ T cells. Sequenced by immunoSEQ multiplex PCR; TCRdb stores in-frame clones only, minus some. The sample has over 65,000 clones; 65% to 85% are singletons. Sample: memory CD4+ T cells from blood. The receptors stem from an adult in good health and CMV-seronegative.

This chain links TRBV2 with TRBJ2-3; 7 bases agree with TRBD1. V gave up 8 bases and J gave up 4 bases; unmatched junction bases: 9. Germline V gene data show CDR1 as SNHLY and CDR2 as FYNNEI. The CDR3 extends over 14 amino acids. Here the CDR3 reads CASWDSRTPDTQYF. The CDR3, as DNA: TGTGCCAGCTGGGACAGCCGAACCCCAGATACGCAGTATTTT.

The chain links TRBV7-3 to TRBJ2-7, with D tentatively TRBD2 (6 bases). The CDR3 has 16 residues. CDR1 is SGHTA and CDR2 is FQGTGA in the germline V gene. V gave up 8 bases and J gave up 2 bases, with 22 bases separating them. The CDR3 region is CASLSLWGGKTYEQYF. The CDR3 region has the DNA TGTGCCAGCCTTAGCCTTTGGGGCGGGAAAACCTACGAGCAGTACTTC. The full variable domain, rest sourced from reference TRBV7-3 and TRBJ2-7, is GAGVSQTPSNKVTEKGKYVELRCDPISGHTALYWYRQSLGQGPEFLIYFQGTGAADDSGLPNDRFFAVRPEGSVSTLKIQRTERGDSAVYLCASLSLWGGKTYEQYFGPGTRLTVT.

The chain carries TRBV19 and TRBJ2-5; D is unclear. Germline lookup yields CDR1 LNHDA and CDR2 SQIVND (reference sequence). CDR3 length: 12 residues. V was trimmed by 6 bases and J by 4 bases, leaving 9 bases between them. The CDR3 spells CASSPGRETQYF. In nucleotides, the CDR3 is TGTGCCAGTAGCCCGGGCCGAGAGACCCAGTACTTC.

CDR3 nucleotide sequence: TGTGCCAGCAGCTTAGCACAGGATAATCAGCCCCAGCATTTT. The encoded protein is CASSLAQDNQPQHF. The gene calls are TRBV7-8 and TRBJ1-5, with TRBD1 as a possible D gene (5 bases). Germline V gives CDR1 SGHVS, CDR2 FQNEAQ. With 0 bases removed from V and 4 bases from J, the gap between germline ends came to 7 bases. The CDR3 extends over 14 amino acids.

This clone was counted only a few times. The chain carries TRBV7-3 and TRBJ2-2, with D maybe TRBD1 (5 bases). This CDR3 has 16 residues. Germline V gene data show CDR1 as SGHTA and CDR2 as FQGTGA. The V end lost 5 bases, the J end lost 1 base, and 14 bases lay between the germline ends. The CDR3 DNA sequence: TGTGCCAGCAGCCAGGGTGCGGTCAGGAACACCGGGGAGCTGTTTTTT. As protein: CASSQGAVRNTGELFF. Full variable domain (remainder filled in from reference TRBV7-3 and TRBJ2-2): GAGVSQTPSNKVTEKGKYVELRCDPISGHTALYWYRQSLGQGPEFLIYFQGTGAADDSGLPNDRFFAVRPEGSVSTLKIQRTERGDSAVYLCASSQGAVRNTGELFFGEGSRLTVL.

This chain joins TRBV30 and TRBJ1-6; weak D call: TRBD1 (6 bases). Germline V CDR1 and CDR2: GTSNPN, SVGIG (reference sequence). Trimming took off 3 bases at V and 7 bases at J, with 16 bases between the two ends. The length of the CDR3 is 15 residues. CDR3 in DNA: TGTGCCTGGAGGGGGCTGATCAGGGGCAATTCACCCCTCCACTTT. Residues: CAWRGLIRGNSPLHF.

This clone was seen just once. The J gene is TRBJ1-3, the V gene TRBV5-8; no firm D call. V lost 3 bases, J lost 5 bases, and 6 bases lay in between. Germline loops: CDR1 SGHTS, CDR2 YDEGEE. This CDR3 is 12 amino acids long. The CDR3 here is CASSSIRNTIYF. CDR3 DNA sequence: TGTGCCAGCAGCTCCATCCGAAACACCATATATTTT.

The chain carries TRBV7-9 and TRBJ1-3; no clear D gene. V lost 5 bases and J lost 0, with 8 bases in between. Germline loops: CDR1 SEHNR, CDR2 FQNEAQ (reference sequence). The CDR3 contains 14 residues. This CDR3 reads CASSPAGSGNTIYF. In DNA, the CDR3 is TGTGCCAGCAGCCCCGCCGGCTCTGGAAACACCATATATTTT. The entire variable domain, with the rest obtained from reference TRBV7-9 and TRBJ1-3, is as follows: DTGVSQNPRHKITKRGQNVTFRCDPISEHNRLYWYRQTLGQGPEFLTYFQNEAQLEKSRLLSDRFSAERPKGSFSTLEIQRTEQGDSAMYLCASSPAGSGNTIYFGEGSWLTVV.

Written as DNA, the CDR3 is TGTGCCAGCAGACTAGACAGGACGAACTCCTACGAGCAGTACTTC. Encoded protein: CASRLDRTNSYEQYF. V usage is TRBV6-5 and J usage is TRBJ2-7; TRBD1 might be the D (6 bases). V was pared by 6 bases and J by 0 bases, with 15 bases between. The CDR3 loop spans 15 amino acids. Germline-derived CDR1 and CDR2 are MNHEY and SVGAGI.

V usage is TRBV30 and J usage is TRBJ1-2, with a possible D match to TRBD1 (6 bases). Germline loops: CDR1 GTSNPN, CDR2 SVGIG (reference sequence). The CDR3 is made up of 14 amino acids. V lost 7 bases and J lost 4, with 19 bases in between. The CDR3 here is CAFTSSGGGYGYTF. CDR3 coding DNA: TGTGCCTTCACGTCCTCCGGGGGCGGCTATGGCTACACCTTC.

The V and J genes are TRBV9 and TRBJ2-5, with 7 bases that match TRBD2. This CDR3 contains 17 residues. Losses at the gene ends were 3 bases for V and 2 bases for J; bases not matched to a gene: 13. Germline V gene sequence: CDR1 SGDLS, CDR2 YYNGEE. CDR3 in DNA: TGTGCCAGCAGCGCCGGAGGTTTCGGGGGGACTCAAGAGACCCAGTACTTC. Amino acid sequence: CASSAGGFGGTQETQYF.

J is TRBJ1-3 and V is TRBV23-1; D is ambiguous. TRBV23-1 falls under the ORF class, with uncertain function. V was cut by 0 bases and J by 0 bases, with 9 bases left in between. The CDR3 has 16 amino acids. The CDR3 reads CASSQSPGLSGNTIYF. The CDR3 DNA is TGCGCCAGCAGTCAATCTCCCGGACTCTCTGGAAACACCATATATTTT.

As regards this clone: This likely comes from a read error, as the CDR3 has no conserved phenylalanine or tryptophan at its end. The DNA is omitted, as the CDR3 cannot be located on it reliably, and the CDR3 follows TCRdb's listing. V usage is TRBV5-6 and J usage is TRBJ2-2; TRBD2 is the table's D call, not checked against the DNA. Germline V gives CDR1 SGHDT, CDR2 YYEEEE. The CDR3 has 12 residues if both end residues are counted. The CDR3 is CASSFHSPGGCG.

The V gene is TRBV5-1, the J gene TRBJ1-6; D remains unclear. This CDR3 region has 14 residues. V was shortened by 0 bases and J by 4 bases, with 5 bases between the two germline ends. CDR1 and CDR2 from the germline V gene are SGHRS and YFSETQ. The CDR3, as DNA: TGCGCCAGCAGCTTGGAGGCATATAATTCACCCCTCCACTTT. Its protein product is CASSLEAYNSPLHF.

V usage is TRBV11-2 and J usage is TRBJ1-4; a weak D match, TRBD1 (6 bases). CDR3 length equals 14 residues. Germline loops: CDR1 SGHAT, CDR2 FQNNGV. V was pared by 4 bases and J by 2 bases, with 8 bases between. CDR3 sequence (DNA): TGTGCCAGCAGCTATACAGGGACTAATGAAAAACTGTTTTTT. It yields the protein CASSYTGTNEKLFF.